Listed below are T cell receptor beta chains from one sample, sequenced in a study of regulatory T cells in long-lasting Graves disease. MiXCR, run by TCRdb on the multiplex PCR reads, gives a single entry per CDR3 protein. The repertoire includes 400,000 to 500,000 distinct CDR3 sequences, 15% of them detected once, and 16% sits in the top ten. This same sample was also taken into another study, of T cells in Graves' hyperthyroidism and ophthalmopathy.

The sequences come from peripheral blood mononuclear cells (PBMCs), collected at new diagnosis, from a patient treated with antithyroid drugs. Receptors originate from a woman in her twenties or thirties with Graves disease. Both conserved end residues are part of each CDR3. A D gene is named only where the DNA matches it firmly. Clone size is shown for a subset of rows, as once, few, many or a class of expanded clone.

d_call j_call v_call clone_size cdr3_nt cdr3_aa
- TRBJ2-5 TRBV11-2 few TGTGCCAGCAGCGCTCAGAGGGGGGCTGGTGAGACCCAGTACTTC CASSAQRGAGETQYF
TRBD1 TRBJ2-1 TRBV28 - TGTGCCAGCAGCCGGACAGGAGATGCCTACAATGAGCAGTTCTTC CASSRTGDAYNEQFF
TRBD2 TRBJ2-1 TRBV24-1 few TGTGCCACCAGCCCTAGCGGGAGTTGGAATGAGCAGTTCTTC CATSPSGSWNEQFF
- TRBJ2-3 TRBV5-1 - TGCGCCAGCAGCTTGGCCGGGTCAGGGGGCACAGATACGCAGTATTTT CASSLAGSGGTDTQYF
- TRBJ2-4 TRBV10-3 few TGTGCCATCAGCCCGGGTCTAGCCCAAAACATTCAGTACTTC CAISPGLAQNIQYF
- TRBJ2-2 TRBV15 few TGTGCCACCAGCAGAGATCTAGGAAGTTCGGCCGGGGAGCTGTTTTTT CATSRDLGSSAGELFF
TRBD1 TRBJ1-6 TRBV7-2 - TGTGCCAGCAGCTTAGTTACAGGGGGTAATTCACCCCTCCACTTT CASSLVTGGNSPLHF
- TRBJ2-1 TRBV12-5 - TGTGCTAGTGGAAACGGGATAGATGAGCAGTTCTTC CASGNGIDEQFF
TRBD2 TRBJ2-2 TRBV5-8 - TGTGCCAGCAGCTTACTGGGACTAGCGGGAAACACCGGGGAGCTGTTTTTT CASSLLGLAGNTGELFF
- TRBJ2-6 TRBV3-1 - TGTGCCAGCAGCCGAGAGACTGCTGGGGCCAACGTCCTGACTTTC CASSRETAGANVLTF
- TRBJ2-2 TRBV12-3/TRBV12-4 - TGTGCCTCTGGGGTAGAGAACACCGGGGAGCTGTTTTTT CASGVENTGELFF
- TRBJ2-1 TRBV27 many TGTGCCAGCAGTTCCCCCGGGGATGAGCAGTTCTTC CASSSPGDEQFF
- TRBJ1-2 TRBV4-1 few TGCGCCAGCAGCCAAGAGAAGTGGTTCCGTAGGGGCGGAGGCGGCTACACCTTC CASSQEKWFRRGGGGYTF
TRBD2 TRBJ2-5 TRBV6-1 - TGTGCCAGCAGTGATTCTGGGGGAGGGCAAGAGACCCAGTACTTC CASSDSGGGQETQYF
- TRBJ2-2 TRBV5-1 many TGCGCCAGCAGCTTTGACAGGCCGAACACCGGGGAGCTGTTTTTT CASSFDRPNTGELFF
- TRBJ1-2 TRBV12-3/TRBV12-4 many TGTGCCAGCAGCTCACCCCCCGAGAACTATGGCTACACCTTC CASSSPPENYGYTF
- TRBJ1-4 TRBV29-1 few TGCAGCGTTGAGGTTAGAGGGAATGAAAAACTGTTTTTT CSVEVRGNEKLFF
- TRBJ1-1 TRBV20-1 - TGCAGTGCCCGACAGGAGCAACTGAACACTGAAGCTTTCTTT CSARQEQLNTEAFF
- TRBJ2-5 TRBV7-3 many TGTGCCAGCAGCCGTGCCTCGGAGGAGACCCAGTACTTC CASSRASEETQYF
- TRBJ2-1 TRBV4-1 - TGCGCCAGCAGCCAATCGCAGGGGAACAGCTACAATGAGCAGTTCTTC CASSQSQGNSYNEQFF
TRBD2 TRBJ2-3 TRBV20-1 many TGCAGTGCTCGACTAGCGGGGAAAACTAGCACAGATACGCAGTATTTT CSARLAGKTSTDTQYF
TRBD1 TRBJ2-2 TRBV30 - TGTGCCTGTCCGGGACAGGGTCTTCTTGGGGAGCTGTTTTTT CACPGQGLLGELFF
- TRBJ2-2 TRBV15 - TGTGCCACCAGCAGAGATTTAACCGGGGAGCTGTTTTTT CATSRDLTGELFF
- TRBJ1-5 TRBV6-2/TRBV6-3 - TGTGCCAGCAGTTACTCGGGCAGACATCAGCCCCAGCATTTT CASSYSGRHQPQHF
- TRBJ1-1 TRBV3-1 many TGTGCCAGCAGCCAAGAGGGGGGGTCCGCTGAAGCTTTCTTT CASSQEGGSAEAFF
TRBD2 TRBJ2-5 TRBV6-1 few TGTGCCAGCAGTACGCTAGCGGGGAGGGTTCAAGGGACCCAGTACTTC CASSTLAGRVQGTQYF
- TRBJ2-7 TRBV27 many TGTGCCAGCAGCCGACAAGCAGACACCTCCTACGAGCAGTACTTC CASSRQADTSYEQYF
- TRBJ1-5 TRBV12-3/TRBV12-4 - TGTGCCAGCAGTTTTGGCCCGGATCAGCCCCAGCATTTT CASSFGPDQPQHF
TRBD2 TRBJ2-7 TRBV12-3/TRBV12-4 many TGTGCCAGCAGTTTTAGCGGGAGTTACGAGCAGTACTTC CASSFSGSYEQYF
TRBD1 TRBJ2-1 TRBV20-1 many TGCAGTGCTAGCCTGACAGGGAATGATGAGCAGTTCTTC CSASLTGNDEQFF
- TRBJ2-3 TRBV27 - TGTGCCAGCAGTTTACTCTTACCAGGGGATACGCAGTATTTT CASSLLLPGDTQYF
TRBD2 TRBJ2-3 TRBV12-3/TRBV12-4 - TGTGCCAGCACCTTTTTGACTAGCGGGAGGAAAAGCACAGATACGCAGTATTTT CASTFLTSGRKSTDTQYF
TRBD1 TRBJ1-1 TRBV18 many TGTGCCAGCTCAGAGGGGGCGCGCACTGAAGCTTTCTTT CASSEGARTEAFF
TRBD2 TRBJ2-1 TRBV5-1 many TGCGCCAGCAGCCAGGACTTAGCGGGAGGGGATGAGCAGTTCTTC CASSQDLAGGDEQFF
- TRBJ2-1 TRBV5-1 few TGCGCCAGCAGCTTGCTGGACAGAGCCTACAATGAGCAGTTCTTC CASSLLDRAYNEQFF
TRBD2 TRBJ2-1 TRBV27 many TGTGCCAGCAGACCAAGGACTAGCGGAGGGGATGAGCAGTTCTTC CASRPRTSGGDEQFF
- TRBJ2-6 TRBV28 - TGTGCCAGCCGGACGTCTGGGGCCAACGTCCTGACTTTC CASRTSGANVLTF
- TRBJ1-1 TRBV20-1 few TGCAGTGCTAGACCCCTTCGGGCGTTGATCGACACTGAAGCTTTCTTT CSARPLRALIDTEAFF
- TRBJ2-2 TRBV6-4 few TGTGCCAGCAGTGAGGAGGAGGGGACCGGGGAGCTGTTTTTT CASSEEEGTGELFF
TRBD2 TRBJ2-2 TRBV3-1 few TGTGCCAGCAGCCAAAGGCGCGGGAGCGGCGATACCGGGGAGCTGTTTTTT CASSQRRGSGDTGELFF
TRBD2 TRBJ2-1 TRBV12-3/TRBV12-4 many TGTGCCAGCAGTGACCCAACCCCGGGACTAGCGATCAATGAGCAGTTCTTC CASSDPTPGLAINEQFF
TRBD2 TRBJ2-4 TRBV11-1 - TGCGCCAGCAGCCAAGTAGGTCGGCTAGCGGGAGTCGTTGATACCAAAAACATTCAGTACTTC CASSQVGRLAGVVDTKNIQYF
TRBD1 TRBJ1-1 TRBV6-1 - TGTGCCATAGTACAGGGGGCAGGTACTGAAGCTTTCTTT CAIVQGAGTEAFF
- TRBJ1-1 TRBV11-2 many TGTGCCAGCAGCTTAGGGGCGGGACAAGGGAACACTGAAGCTTTCTTT CASSLGAGQGNTEAFF
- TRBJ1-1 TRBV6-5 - TGTGCCAGCAGTTATGGGGGGGTTTATGAAGCTTTCTTT CASSYGGVYEAFF
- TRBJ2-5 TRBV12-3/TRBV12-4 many TGTGCCAGCAGTTTCGGCCGCACGGAGACCCAGTACTTC CASSFGRTETQYF
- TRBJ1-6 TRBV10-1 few TGCGCCAGCAGTGACCCTGGATCACCCCTCCACTTT CASSDPGSPLHF
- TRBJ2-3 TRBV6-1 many TGTGCCAGCTCCCGAAGCCGCACAGATACGCAGTATTTT CASSRSRTDTQYF
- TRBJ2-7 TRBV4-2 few TGTGCCAGCAGCCAAGATCGGAGTATTGGCTACGAGCAGTACTTC CASSQDRSIGYEQYF
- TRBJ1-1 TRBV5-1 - TGCGCCAGCAGCTGGAATCCGGGGAAGAACACTGAAGCTTTCTTT CASSWNPGKNTEAFF
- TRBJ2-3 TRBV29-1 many TGCAGCGTTGAAGGGAGGGGGCTCACAGATACGCAGTATTTT CSVEGRGLTDTQYF